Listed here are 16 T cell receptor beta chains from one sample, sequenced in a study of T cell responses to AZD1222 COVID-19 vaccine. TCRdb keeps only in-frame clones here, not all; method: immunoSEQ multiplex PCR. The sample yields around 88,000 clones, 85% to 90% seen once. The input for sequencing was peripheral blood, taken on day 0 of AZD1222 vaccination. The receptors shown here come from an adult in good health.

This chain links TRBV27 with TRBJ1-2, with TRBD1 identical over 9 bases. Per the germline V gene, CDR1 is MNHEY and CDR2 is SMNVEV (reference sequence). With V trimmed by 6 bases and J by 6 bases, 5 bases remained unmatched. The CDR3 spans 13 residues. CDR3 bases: TGTGCCAGCAGGGACAGGGGTATCGATGGCTACACCTTC. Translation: CASRDRGIDGYTF.

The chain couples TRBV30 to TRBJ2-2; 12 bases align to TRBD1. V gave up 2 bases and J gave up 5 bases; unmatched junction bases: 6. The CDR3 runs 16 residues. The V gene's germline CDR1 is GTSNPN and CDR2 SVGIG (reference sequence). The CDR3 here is CAWSNWDRGQTGELFF. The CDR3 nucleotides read TGTGCCTGGAGTAATTGGGACAGGGGGCAGACCGGGGAGCTGTTTTTT.

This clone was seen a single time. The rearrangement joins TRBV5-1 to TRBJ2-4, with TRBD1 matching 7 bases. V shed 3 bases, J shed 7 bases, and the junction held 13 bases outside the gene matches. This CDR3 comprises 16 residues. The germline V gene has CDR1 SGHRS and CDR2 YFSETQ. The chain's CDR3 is CASSSYTGTVSNIQYF. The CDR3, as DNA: TGCGCCAGCAGCTCATACACCGGGACAGTCAGTAACATTCAGTACTTC.

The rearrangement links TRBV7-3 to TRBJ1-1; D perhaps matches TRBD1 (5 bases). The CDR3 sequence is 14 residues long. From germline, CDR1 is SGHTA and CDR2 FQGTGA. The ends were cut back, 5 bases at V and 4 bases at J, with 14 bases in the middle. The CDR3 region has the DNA TGTGCCAGCAGCCCTACGGGGGTGCGCACTGAAGCTTTCTTT. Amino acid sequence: CASSPTGVRTEAFF.

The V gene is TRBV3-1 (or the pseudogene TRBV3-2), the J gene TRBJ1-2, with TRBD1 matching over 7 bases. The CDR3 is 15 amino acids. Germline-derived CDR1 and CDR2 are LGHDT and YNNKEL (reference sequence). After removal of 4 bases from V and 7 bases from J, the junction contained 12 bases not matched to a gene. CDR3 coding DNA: TGTGCCAGCAGCCCAAGGAGCAGGGGGGTTGGTGGCTACACCTTC. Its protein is CASSPRSRGVGGYTF.

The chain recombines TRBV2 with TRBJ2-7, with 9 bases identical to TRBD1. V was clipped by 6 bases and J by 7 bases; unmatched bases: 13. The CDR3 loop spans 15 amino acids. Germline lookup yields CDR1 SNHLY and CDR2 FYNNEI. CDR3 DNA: TGTGCCAGCAGGGAACCAGGACAGGGGTCGCGGGAGCAGTACTTC. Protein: CASREPGQGSREQYF.

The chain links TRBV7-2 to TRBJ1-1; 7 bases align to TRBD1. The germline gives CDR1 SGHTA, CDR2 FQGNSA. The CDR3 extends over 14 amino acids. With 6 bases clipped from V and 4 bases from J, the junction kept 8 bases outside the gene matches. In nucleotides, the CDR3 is TGTGCCAGCAGTACACAGGGGCTGGGCACTGAAGCTTTCTTT. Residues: CASSTQGLGTEAFF.

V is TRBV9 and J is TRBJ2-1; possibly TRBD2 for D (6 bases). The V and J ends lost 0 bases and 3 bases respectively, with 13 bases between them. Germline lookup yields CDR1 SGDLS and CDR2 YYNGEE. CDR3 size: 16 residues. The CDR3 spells CASSVAGGTVYNEQFF. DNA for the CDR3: TGTGCCAGCAGCGTAGCTGGCGGGACCGTCTACAATGAGCAGTTCTTC.

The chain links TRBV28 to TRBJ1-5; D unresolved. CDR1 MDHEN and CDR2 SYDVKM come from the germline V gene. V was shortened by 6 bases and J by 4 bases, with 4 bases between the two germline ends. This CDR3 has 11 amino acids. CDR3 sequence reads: CASRGNQPQHF. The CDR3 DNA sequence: TGTGCCAGCAGAGGTAATCAGCCCCAGCATTTT. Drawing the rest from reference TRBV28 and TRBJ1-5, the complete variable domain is DVKVTQSSRYLVKRTGEKVFLECVQDMDHENMFWYRQDPGLGLRLIYFSYDVKMKEKGDIPEGYSVSREKKERFSLILESASTNQTSMYLCASRGNQPQHFGDGTRLSIL.

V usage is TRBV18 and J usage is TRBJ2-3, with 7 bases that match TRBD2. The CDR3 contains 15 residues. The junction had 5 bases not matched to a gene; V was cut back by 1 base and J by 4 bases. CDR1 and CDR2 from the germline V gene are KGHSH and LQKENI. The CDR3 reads CASSPQAGAADTQYF. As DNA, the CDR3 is TGTGCCAGCTCACCACAGGCGGGAGCGGCAGATACGCAGTATTTT.

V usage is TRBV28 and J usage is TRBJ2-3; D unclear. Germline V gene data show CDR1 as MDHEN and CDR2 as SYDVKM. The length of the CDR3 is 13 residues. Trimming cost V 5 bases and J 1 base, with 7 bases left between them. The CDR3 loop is CASSVAGTDTQYF. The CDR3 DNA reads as TGTGCCAGCAGTGTAGCAGGCACAGATACGCAGTATTTT.

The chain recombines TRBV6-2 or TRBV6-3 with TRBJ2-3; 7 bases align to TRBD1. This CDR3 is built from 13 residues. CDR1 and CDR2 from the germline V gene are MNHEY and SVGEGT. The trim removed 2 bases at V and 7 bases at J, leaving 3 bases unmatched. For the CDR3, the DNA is TGTGCCAGCAGTTACGGGACAGCCAATACGCAGTATTTT. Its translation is CASSYGTANTQYF.

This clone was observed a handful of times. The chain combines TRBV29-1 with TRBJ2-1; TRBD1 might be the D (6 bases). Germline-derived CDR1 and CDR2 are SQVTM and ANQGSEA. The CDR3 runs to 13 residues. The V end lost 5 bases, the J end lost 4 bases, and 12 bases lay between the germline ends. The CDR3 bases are TGCAGCGTTTCGACAGGACAATACAATGAGCAGTTCTTC. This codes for CSVSTGQYNEQFF.

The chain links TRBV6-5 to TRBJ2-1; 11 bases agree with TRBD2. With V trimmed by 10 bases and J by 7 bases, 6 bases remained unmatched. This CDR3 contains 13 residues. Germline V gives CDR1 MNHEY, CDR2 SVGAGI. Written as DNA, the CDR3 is TGTGCCACGACTAGCGGGATACATAATGAGCAGTTCTTC. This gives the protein CATTSGIHNEQFF.

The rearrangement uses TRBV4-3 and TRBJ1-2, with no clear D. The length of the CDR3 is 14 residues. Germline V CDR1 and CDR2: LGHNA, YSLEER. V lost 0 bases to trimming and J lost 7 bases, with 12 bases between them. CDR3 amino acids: CASSQELRTGGYTF. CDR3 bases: TGCGCCAGCAGCCAAGAACTTCGGACGGGTGGCTACACCTTC.

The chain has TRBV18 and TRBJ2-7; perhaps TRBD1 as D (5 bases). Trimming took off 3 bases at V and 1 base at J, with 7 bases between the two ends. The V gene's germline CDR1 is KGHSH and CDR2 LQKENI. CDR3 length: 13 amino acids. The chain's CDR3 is CASSPTVSYEQYF. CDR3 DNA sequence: TGTGCCAGCTCACCGACAGTTTCCTACGAGCAGTACTTC. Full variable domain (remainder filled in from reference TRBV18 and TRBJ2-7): NAGVMQNPRHLVRRRGQEARLRCSPMKGHSHVYWYRQLPEEGLKFMVYLQKENIIDESGMPKERFSAEFPKEGPSILRIQQVVRGDSAAYFCASSPTVSYEQYFGPGTRLTVT.